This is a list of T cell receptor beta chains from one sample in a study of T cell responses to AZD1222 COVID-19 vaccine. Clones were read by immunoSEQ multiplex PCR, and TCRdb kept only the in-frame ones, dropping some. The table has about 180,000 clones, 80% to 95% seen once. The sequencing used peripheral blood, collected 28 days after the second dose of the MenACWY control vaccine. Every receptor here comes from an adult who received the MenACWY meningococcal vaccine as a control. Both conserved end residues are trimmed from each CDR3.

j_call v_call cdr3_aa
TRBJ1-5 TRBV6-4 ASSDSRGPQH
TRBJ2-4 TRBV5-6 ASSPGQGVSLLY
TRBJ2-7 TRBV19 ASSIAGLLY
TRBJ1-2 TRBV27 ASSLSRTGNYGYT
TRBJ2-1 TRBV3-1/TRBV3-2 ASSQGPGGEQF
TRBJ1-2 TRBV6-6 ASKTGDYGYT
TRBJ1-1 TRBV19 ASRTPGNTLPNTEAF
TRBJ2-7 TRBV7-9 ASSFGTESYEQY
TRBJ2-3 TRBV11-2 ASSLDRQGAGDTQY
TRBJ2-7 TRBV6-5 ASSERGVYEQY
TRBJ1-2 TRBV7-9 ASSPTAESGYT
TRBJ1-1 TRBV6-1 ASSIGPRNTEAF
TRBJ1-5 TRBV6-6 ASTYGGDRENQPQH
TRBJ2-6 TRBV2 ATLLAGASGANVLT